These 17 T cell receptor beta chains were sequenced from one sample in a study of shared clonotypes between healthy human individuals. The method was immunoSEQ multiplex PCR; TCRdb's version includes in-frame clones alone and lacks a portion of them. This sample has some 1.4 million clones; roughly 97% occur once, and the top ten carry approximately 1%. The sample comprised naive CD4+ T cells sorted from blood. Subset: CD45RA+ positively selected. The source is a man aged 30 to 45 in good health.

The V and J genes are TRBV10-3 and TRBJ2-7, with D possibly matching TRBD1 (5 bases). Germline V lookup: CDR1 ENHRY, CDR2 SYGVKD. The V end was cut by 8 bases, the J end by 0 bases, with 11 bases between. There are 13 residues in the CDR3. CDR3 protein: CAIARDSSYEQYF. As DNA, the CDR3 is TGTGCCATCGCTCGAGACAGCTCCTACGAGCAGTACTTC.

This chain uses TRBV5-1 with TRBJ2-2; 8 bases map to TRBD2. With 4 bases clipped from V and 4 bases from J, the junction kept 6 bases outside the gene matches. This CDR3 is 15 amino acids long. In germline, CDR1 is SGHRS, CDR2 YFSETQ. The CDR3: CASSPWTSPTGELFF. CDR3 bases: TGCGCCAGCAGCCCATGGACTAGCCCCACCGGGGAGCTGTTTTTT.

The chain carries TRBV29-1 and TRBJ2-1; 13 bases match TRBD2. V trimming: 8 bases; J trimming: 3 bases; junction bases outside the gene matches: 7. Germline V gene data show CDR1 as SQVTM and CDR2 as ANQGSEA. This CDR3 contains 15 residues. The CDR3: CSLLRTSGSYNEQFF. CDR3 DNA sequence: TGCAGCTTACTTCGGACTAGCGGGAGCTACAATGAGCAGTTCTTC.

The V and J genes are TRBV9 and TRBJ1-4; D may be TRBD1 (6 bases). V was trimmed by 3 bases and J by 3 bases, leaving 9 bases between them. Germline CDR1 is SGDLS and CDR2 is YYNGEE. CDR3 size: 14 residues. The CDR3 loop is CASSEGVPNEKLFF. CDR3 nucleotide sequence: TGTGCCAGCAGCGAGGGGGTGCCTAATGAAAAACTGTTTTTT.

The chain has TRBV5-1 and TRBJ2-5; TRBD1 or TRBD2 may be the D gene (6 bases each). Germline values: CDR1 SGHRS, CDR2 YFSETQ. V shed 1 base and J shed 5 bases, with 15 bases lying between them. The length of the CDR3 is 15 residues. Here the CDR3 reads CASSLSGARRETQYF. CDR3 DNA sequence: TGCGCCAGCAGCTTGTCGGGGGCTAGGAGGGAGACCCAGTACTTC.

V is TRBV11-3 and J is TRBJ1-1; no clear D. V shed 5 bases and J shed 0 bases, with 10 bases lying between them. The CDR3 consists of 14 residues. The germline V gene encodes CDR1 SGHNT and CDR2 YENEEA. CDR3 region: CASSRGRLNTEAFF. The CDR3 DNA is TGTGCCAGCAGCAGAGGACGGTTGAACACTGAAGCTTTCTTT.

CDR3 amino acids: CASSQSGFSSGNTIYF. For the CDR3, the DNA is TGTGCCAGCAGCCAATCTGGCTTTAGCTCTGGAAACACCATATATTTT. The rearrangement joins TRBV16 to TRBJ1-3; D gene unclear. Trimming removed 0 bases from V and 0 bases from J, with 9 bases in between. Germline CDR1 and CDR2: KGHSY and FQNENV. This CDR3 has 16 residues.

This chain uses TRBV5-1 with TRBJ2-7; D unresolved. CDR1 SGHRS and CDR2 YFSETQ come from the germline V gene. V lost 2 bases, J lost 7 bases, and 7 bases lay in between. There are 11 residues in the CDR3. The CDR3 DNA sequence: TGCGCCAGCAGCTTAGGGATAGAGCAGTACTTC. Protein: CASSLGIEQYF. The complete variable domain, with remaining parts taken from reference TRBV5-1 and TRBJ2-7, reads KAGVTQTPRYLIKTRGQQVTLSCSPISGHRSVSWYQQTPGQGLQFLFEYFSETQRNKGNFPGRFSGRQFSNSRSEMNVSTLELGDSALYLCASSLGIEQYFGPGTRLTVT.

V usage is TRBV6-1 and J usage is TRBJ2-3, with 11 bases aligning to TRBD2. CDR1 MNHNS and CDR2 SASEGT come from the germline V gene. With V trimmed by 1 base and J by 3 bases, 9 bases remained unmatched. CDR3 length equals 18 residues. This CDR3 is CASSEVSPLAGGTDTQYF. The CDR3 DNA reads TGTGCCAGCAGTGAAGTTTCTCCTCTAGCGGGAGGTACAGATACGCAGTATTTT.

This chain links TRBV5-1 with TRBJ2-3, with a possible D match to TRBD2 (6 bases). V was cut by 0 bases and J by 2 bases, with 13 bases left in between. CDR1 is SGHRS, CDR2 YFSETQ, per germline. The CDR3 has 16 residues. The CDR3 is CASSLVLASITDTQYF. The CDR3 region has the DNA TGCGCCAGCAGCTTGGTGCTAGCGAGCATCACAGATACGCAGTATTTT.

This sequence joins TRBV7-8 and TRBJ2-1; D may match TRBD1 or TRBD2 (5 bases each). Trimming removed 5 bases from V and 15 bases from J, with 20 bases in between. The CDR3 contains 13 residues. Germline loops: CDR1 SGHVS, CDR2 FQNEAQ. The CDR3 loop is CASSANFRERGFF. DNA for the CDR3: TGTGCCAGCAGCGCAAACTTCCGGGAAAGGGGGTTCTTC. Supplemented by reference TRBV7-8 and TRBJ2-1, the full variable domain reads GAGVSQSPRYKVAKRGQDVALRCDPISGHVSLFWYQQALGQGPEFLTYFQNEAQLDKSGLPSDRFFAERPEGSVSTLKIQRTQQEDSAVYLCASSANFRERGFFGPGTRLTVL.

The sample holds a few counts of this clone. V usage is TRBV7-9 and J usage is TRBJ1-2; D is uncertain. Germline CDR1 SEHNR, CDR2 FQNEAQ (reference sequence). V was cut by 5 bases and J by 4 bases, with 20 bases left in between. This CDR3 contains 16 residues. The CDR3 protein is CASSVSIHGKTYGYTF. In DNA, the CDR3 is TGTGCCAGCAGCGTCAGCATCCATGGAAAGACCTATGGCTACACCTTC.

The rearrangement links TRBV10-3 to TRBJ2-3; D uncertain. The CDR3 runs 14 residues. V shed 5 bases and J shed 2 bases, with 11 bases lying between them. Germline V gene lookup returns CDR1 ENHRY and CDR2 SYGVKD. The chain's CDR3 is CAISLGQDTDTQYF. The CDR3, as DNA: TGTGCCATCAGTTTGGGTCAGGACACAGATACGCAGTATTTT.

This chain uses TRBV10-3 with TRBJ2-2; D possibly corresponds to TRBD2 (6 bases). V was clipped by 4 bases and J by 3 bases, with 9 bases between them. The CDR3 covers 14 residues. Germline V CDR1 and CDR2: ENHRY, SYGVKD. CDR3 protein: CAISATGDTGELFF. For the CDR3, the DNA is TGTGCCATCAGTGCAACGGGGGACACCGGGGAGCTGTTTTTT.

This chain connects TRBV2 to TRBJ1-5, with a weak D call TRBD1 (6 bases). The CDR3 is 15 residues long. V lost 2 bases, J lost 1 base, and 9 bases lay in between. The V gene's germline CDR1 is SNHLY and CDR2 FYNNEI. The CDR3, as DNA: TGTGCCAGCAGTGAAAGGGGGTTCAGCAATCAGCCCCAGCATTTT. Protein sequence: CASSERGFSNQPQHF. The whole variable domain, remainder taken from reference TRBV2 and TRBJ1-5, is EPEVTQTPSHQVTQMGQEVILRCVPISNHLYFYWYRQILGQKVEFLVSFYNNEISEKSEIFDDQFSVERPDGSNFTLKIRSTKLEDSAMYFCASSERGFSNQPQHFGDGTRLSIL.

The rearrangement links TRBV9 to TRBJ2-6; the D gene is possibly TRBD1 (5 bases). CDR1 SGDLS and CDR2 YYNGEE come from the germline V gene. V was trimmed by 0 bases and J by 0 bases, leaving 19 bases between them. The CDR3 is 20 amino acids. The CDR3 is CASSVAPSIGHASGANVLTF. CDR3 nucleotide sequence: TGTGCCAGCAGCGTAGCCCCCTCCATTGGACACGCCTCTGGGGCCAACGTCCTGACTTTC.

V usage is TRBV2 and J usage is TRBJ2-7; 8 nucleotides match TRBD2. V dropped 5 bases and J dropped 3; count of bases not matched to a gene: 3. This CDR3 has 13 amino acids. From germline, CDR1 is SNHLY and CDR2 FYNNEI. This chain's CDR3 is CASSSGSDYEQYF. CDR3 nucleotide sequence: TGTGCCAGCAGTAGCGGGAGTGACTACGAGCAGTACTTC.